This T cell receptor beta chain derives from a study of shared clonotypes between healthy human individuals. General study findings and limits: At large depth, rarefaction still showed sorted-subset sequencing to be incomplete.

Method: immunoSEQ multiplex PCR; TCRdb's copy keeps in-frame clones and lacks some. The sample contains about 820,000 clones, around 92% of which appear only once. The naive CD8 population came from CD45RO-negative cells selected for CCR7, without terminally differentiated effector memory CD45RA+ cells. Note on this clone: The antigen is not known.

The CDR3 extends over 15 amino acids. Trimming removed 3 bases at V and 2 bases at J, with 11 bases between. Germline V lookup: CDR1 LNHDA, CDR2 SQIVND (reference sequence). This TCR was recovered from a man aged 30 to 45 in good health. The sequencing sample was made of naive CD8+ T cells sorted from blood. The chain employs TRBV19 and TRBJ1-5; D is perhaps TRBD1 (5 bases). CDR3 DNA sequence: TGTGCCAGTAGTATTTCAGGGATGGGCAATCAGCCCCAGCATTTT. Its translation is CASSISGMGNQPQHF.